This TCR beta chain was captured by sequencing in a study of T-cell memory formation after mild COVID-19. The overall study: The two donors had largely donor-specific TCR clusters.

Each CDR3 protein is one row after TCRdb ran MiXCR on the 5' RACE reads. The sample has about 390,000 distinct CDR3 sequences; more than 15% are singletons. Between the trimmed V and J ends, which lost 0 bases and 8 bases, there was a span of 11 bases. Per the germline V gene, CDR1 is LGHNT and CDR2 is FRNRAP. This CDR3 is 14 amino acids long. A few counts support this clonotype. The sequence derives from a man aged 18 to 30 who had mild COVID-19 (a few samples of this study predate the infection). Cell type and time point are not known. Sequenced: PBMCs or a T cell subset sorted from them (not recorded which). J is TRBJ2-1 and V is TRBV12-5; possible D gene TRBD1, 5 bases. The CDR3 nucleotides are TGTGCTAGTGGTTTGGTCTCAGGGTGGGATGAGCAGTTCTTC. Amino acids: CASGLVSGWDEQFF.